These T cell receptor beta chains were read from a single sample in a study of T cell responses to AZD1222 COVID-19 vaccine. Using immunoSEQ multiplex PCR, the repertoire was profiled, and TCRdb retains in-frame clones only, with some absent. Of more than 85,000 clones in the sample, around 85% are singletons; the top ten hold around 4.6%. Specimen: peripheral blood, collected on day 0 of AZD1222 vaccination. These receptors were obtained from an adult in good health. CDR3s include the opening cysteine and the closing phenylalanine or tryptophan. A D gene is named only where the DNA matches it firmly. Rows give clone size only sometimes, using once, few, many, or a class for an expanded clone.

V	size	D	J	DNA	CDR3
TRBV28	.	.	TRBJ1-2	TGTGCCAGCAGTTTCGGCAGGGTTAATGGCTACACCTTC	CASSFGRVNGYTF
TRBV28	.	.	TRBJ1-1	TGTGCCAGCAGTTTACGGCCAGGGGTTACTGAAGCTTTCTTT	CASSLRPGVTEAFF
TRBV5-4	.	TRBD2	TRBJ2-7	TGTGCCAGCAGCCCCCCCGGGACTAGCGGGAAATCCTACGAGCAGTACTTC	CASSPPGTSGKSYEQYF
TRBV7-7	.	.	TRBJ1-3	TGTGCTAGCAGCCTGCTGGGCGGCAGCTCTGGAAACACCATATATTTT	CASSLLGGSSGNTIYF
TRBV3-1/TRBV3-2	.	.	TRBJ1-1	TGTGCCAGCAGCCAAGATTGGATGAACACTGAAGCTTTCTTT	CASSQDWMNTEAFF
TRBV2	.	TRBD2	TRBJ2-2	TGTGCCAGCAGTCGGACTAGCGTGCTAGGGGAGCTGTTTTTT	CASSRTSVLGELFF
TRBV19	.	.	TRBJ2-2	TGTGCCAGTAGACGGACAGCTAACACCGGGGAGCTGTTTTTT	CASRRTANTGELFF
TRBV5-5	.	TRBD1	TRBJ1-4	TGTGCCAGCAGGGAAGGGACAGCAACTAATGAAAAACTGTTTTTT	CASREGTATNEKLFF
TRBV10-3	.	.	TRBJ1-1	TGTGCCATCAGTGACCTAGGGAGAGGGAACACTGAAGCTTTCTTT	CAISDLGRGNTEAFF
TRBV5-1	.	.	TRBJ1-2	TGCGCCAGCAGCTTGGCCGCGGGCTCCGGCGGAGGCTACACCTTC	CASSLAAGSGGGYTF
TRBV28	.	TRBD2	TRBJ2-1	TGTGCCAGCATCCCTAGTCGGGGGGGACCTCGCAATGAGCAGTTCTTC	CASIPSRGGPRNEQFF
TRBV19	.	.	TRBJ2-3	TGTGCCAGTACCGGATTAGGGACGCAGTATTTT	CASTGLGTQYF
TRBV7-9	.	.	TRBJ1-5	TGTGCCGGCTCAGGGCTCAATAGCAATCAGCCCCAGCATTTT	CAGSGLNSNQPQHF
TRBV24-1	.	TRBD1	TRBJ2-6	TGTGCCACCAGTGGACTTGGGACAGCCTCTGGGGCCAACGTCCTGACTTTC	CATSGLGTASGANVLTF
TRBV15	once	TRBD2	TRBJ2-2	TGTGCCACCAGCAGAGCCGGGGGGGCCACCGGGGAGCTGTTTTTT	CATSRAGGATGELFF
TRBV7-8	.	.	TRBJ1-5	TGTGCCAGCAGCTTAGGAAGGGTCGGAATAAACAATCAGCCCCAGCATTTT	CASSLGRVGINNQPQHF
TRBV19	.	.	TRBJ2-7	TGTGCCAGTAGTGTACAGGGACTCTACGAGCAGTACTTC	CASSVQGLYEQYF